The source of this T cell receptor beta chain is a study of OX40 agonist ivuxolimab in advanced cancers. The CDR3 length is 14 residues. V shed 6 bases and J 4 bases; nucleotides not matched to a gene: 5. Germline V CDR1 and CDR2: SNHLY, FYNNEI. Here immunoSEQ multiplex PCR was the method, and the copy in TCRdb shows in-frame clones only, minus some. Of approximately 29,000 clones in the sample, about 79% are singletons; the top ten hold about 15%. The receptor comes from an adult with an advanced solid tumor such as melanoma, head and neck, liver or kidney cancer. The source was CD4+ or CD8+ T cells sorted from blood, collected in a trial of the OX40 agonist ivuxolimab. The V gene is TRBV2, the J gene TRBJ2-5, with 10 positions matching TRBD1. The DNA of the CDR3 is TGTGCCAGCAGGGTCGACAGGGGGCTAGAGACCCAGTACTTC. Its protein product is CASRVDRGLETQYF.